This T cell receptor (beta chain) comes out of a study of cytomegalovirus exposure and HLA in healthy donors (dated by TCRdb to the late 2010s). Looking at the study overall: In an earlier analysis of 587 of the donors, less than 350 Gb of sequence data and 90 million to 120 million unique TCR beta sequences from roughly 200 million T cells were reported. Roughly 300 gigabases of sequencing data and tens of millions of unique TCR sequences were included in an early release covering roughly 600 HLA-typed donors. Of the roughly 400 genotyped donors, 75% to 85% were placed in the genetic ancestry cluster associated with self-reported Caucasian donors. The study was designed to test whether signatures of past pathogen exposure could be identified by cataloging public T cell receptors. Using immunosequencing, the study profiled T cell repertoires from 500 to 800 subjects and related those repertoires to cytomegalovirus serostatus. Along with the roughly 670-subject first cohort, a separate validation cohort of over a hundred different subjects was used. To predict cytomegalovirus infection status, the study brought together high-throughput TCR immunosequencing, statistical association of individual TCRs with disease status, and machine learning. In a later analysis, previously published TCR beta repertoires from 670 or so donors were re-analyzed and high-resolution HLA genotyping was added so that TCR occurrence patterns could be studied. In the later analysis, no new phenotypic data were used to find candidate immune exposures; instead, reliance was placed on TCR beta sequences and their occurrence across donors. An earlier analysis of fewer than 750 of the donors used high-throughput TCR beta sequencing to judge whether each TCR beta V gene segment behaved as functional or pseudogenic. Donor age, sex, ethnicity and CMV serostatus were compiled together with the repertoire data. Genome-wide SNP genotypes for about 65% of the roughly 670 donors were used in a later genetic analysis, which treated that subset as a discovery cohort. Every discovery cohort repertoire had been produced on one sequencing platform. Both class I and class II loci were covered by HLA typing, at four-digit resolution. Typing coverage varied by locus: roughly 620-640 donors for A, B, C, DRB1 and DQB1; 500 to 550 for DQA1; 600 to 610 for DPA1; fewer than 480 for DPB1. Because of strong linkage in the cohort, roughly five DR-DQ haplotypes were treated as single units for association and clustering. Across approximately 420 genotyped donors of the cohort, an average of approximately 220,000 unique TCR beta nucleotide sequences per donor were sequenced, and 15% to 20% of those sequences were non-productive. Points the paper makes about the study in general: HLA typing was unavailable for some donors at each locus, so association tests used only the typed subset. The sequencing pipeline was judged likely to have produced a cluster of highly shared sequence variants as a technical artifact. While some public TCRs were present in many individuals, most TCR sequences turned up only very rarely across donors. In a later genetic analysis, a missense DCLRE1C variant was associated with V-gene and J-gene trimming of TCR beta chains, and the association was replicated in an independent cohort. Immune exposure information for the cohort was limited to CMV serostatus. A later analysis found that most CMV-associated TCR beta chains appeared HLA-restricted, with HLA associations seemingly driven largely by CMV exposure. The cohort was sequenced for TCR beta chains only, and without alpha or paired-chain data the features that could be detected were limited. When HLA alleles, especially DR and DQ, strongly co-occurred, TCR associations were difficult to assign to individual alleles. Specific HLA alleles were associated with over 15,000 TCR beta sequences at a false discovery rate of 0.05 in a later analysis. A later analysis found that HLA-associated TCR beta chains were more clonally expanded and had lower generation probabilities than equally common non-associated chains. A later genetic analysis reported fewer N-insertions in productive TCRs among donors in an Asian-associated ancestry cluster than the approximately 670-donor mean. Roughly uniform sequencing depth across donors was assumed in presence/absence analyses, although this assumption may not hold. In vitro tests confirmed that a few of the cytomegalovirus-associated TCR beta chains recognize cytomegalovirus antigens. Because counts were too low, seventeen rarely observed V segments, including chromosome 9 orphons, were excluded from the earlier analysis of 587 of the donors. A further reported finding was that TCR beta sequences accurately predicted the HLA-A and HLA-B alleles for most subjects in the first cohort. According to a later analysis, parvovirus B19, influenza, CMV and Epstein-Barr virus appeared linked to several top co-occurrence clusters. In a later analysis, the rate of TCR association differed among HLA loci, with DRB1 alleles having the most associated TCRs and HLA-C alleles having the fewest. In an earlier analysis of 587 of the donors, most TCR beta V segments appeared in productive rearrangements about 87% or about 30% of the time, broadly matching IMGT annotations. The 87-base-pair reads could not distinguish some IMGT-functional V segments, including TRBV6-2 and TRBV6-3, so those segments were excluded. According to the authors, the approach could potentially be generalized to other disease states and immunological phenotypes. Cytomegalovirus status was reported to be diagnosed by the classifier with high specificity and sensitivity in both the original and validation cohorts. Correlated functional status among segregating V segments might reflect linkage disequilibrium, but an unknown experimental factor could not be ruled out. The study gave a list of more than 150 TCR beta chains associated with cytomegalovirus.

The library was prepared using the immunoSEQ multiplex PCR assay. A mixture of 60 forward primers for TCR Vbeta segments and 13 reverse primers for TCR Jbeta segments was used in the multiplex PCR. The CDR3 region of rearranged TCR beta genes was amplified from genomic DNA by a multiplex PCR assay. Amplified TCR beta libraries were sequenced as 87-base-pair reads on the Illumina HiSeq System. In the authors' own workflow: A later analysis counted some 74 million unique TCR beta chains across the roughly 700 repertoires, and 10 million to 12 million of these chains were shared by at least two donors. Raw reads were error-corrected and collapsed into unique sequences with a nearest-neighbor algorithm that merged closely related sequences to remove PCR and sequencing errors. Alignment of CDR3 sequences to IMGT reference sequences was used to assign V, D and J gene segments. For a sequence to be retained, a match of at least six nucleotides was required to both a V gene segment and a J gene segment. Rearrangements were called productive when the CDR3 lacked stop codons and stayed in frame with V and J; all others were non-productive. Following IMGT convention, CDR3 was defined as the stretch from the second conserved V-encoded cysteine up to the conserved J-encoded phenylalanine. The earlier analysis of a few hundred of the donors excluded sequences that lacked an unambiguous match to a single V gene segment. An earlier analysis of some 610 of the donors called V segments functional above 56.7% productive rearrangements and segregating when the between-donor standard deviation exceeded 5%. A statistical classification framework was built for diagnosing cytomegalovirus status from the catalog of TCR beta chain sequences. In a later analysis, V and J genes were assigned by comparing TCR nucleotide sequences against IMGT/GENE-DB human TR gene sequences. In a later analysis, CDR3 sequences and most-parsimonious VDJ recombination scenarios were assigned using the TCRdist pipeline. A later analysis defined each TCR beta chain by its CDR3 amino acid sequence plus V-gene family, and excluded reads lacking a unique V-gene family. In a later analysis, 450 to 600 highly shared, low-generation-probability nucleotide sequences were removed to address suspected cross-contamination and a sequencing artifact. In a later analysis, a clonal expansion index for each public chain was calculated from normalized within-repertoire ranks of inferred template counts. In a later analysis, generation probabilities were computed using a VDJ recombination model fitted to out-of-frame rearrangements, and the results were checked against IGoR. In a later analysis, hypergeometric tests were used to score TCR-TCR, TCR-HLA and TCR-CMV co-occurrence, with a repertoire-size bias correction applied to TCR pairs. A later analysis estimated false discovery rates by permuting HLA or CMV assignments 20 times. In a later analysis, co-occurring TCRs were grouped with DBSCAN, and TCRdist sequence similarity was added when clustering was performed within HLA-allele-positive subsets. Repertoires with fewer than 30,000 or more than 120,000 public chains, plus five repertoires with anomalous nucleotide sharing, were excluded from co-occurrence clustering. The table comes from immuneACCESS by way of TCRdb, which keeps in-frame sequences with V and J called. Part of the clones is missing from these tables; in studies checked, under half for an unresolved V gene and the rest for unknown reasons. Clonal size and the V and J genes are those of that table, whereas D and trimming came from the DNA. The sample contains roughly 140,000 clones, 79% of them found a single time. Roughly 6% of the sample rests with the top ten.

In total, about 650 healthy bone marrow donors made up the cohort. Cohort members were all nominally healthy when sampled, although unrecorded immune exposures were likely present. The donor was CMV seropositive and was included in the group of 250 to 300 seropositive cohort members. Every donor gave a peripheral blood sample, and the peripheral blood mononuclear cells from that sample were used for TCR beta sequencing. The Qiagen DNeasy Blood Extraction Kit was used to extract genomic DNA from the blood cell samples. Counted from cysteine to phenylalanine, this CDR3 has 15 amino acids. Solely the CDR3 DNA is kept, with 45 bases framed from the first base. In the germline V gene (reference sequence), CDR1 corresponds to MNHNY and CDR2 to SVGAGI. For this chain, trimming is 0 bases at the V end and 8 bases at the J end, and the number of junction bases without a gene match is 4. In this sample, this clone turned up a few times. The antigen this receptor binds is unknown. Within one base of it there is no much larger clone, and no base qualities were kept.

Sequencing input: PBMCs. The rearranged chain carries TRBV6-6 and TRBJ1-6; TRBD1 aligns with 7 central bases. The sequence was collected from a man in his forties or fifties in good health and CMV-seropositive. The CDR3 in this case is CASSYSRGGDSPLHF. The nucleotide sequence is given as TGTGCCAGCAGTTACTCACGAGGGGGCGATTCACCCCTCCACTTT.